This T cell receptor beta chain was captured by sequencing in a study of cytomegalovirus exposure and HLA in healthy donors. About the study: Genetic ancestry analysis placed under 90% of the 350 to 500 donors that were genotyped in the Caucasian-associated cluster.

In germline, CDR1 is SGHTA, CDR2 FQGNSA. The CDR3 extends over 13 amino acids. Deletions cut 6 bases from V and 4 bases from J, with 12 bases between. It was with 60 Vbeta and 13 Jbeta primers that the PCR ran. The protocol was immunoSEQ multiplex PCR, while the TCRdb copy is restricted to in-frame clones and leaves out a portion. The data show roughly 120,000 clones, about 80% seen once. Regarding this clone: The target antigen is unknown.

Points from the study as a whole: Some V segments, TRBV6-2 and TRBV6-3 among them, were indistinguishable and were therefore excluded.

Sequenced input: PBMCs. This chain connects TRBV7-2 to TRBJ1-1; a weak D match, TRBD1 (5 bases). This TCR came from a female donor in good health and CMV-seropositive. The CDR3, as DNA: TGTGCCAGCAGAGGCAGGGCGGTCACTGAAGCTTTCTTT. Its translation: CASRGRAVTEAFF.